This is a list of T cell receptor beta chains from one sample in a study of CD8 T cells in ankylosing spondylitis. TCRdb reprocessed the 5' RACE reads with MiXCR, giving one entry per CDR3 protein. The sample has fewer than 450,000 distinct CDR3 sequences; roughly 17% are singletons. The sequencing sample was made of blood, either unsorted or a sorted T cell fraction (not recorded which). These receptor sequences come from a male donor with ankylosing spondylitis. Each CDR3 is given with its conserved first and last residue. Some rows have no size entry. The others give once, few or many, or a class for an expanded clone.

clone_size j_call v_call cdr3_length cdr3_aa
NA TRBJ2-7 TRBV4-1 16 CASSQDRTVPYYEQYF
NA TRBJ2-1 TRBV7-9 16 CASSLAAGGPVNEQFF
many TRBJ2-3 TRBV29-1 17 CSVRGARRLAGTDTQYF
NA TRBJ1-1 TRBV4-1 15 CASSPGQGARTEAFF
NA TRBJ1-2 TRBV20-1 13 CSAKDRPPGGYTF
many TRBJ2-7 TRBV28 12 CASSPPGYEQYF
few TRBJ1-1 TRBV11-2 16 CASRSGTGGMNTEAFF
NA TRBJ1-1 TRBV14 16 CASSQTSAGRYTEAFF
NA TRBJ1-6 TRBV7-9 16 CASSLIRDRRNSPLHF
few TRBJ2-1 TRBV30 13 CAWADTSYNEQFF
many TRBJ1-1 TRBV29-1 13 CSVSTGSSTEAFF